The 29 T cell receptor beta chains reported below all come from one sample, sequenced in a study of a mutant IDH1 vaccine in newly diagnosed glioma. Assay used: immunoSEQ multiplex PCR; TCRdb lists only in-frame clones, some missing. The sample includes around 99,000 clones, 80% of them seen just once. Time point of the sample: baseline, week 1 (first vaccination visit). Treatment here: pre-vaccination baseline after standard-of-care therapy. The material was PBMCs, obtained from a glioma patient treated with radiotherapy, temozolomide or both. Receptors were obtained from a middle-aged man with glioma.

This rearrangement joins TRBV9 to TRBJ1-6, with no clear D. The CDR3 is made up of 15 amino acids. Germline CDR1 reads SGDLS; CDR2 reads YYNGEE. The V end lost 3 bases, the J end lost 5 bases, and 12 bases lay between the germline ends. CDR3 sequence: CASSEGGLNNSPLHF. DNA of the CDR3: TGTGCCAGCAGCGAGGGAGGACTGAATAATTCACCCCTCCACTTT.

This clone has a handful of counts. The rearrangement uses TRBV5-5 and TRBJ2-7; no clear D. The CDR3 consists of 15 residues. V gave up 4 bases and J gave up 2 bases, with 16 bases separating them. In germline, CDR1 is SGHKS, CDR2 YYEKEE (reference sequence). The CDR3 loop is CASSPSLHATYEQYF. In DNA form, the CDR3 reads TGTGCCAGCAGCCCGAGCCTACATGCAACCTACGAGCAGTACTTC. Full variable domain (outside the CDR3, taken from reference TRBV5-5 and TRBJ2-7): DAGVTQSPTHLIKTRGQQVTLRCSPISGHKSVSWYQQVLGQGPQFIFQYYEKEERGRGNFPDRFSARQFPNYSSELNVNALLLGDSALYLCASSPSLHATYEQYFGPGTRLTVT.

The rearrangement links TRBV9 to TRBJ2-1; D call uncertain. The CDR3 is 11 residues long. With 2 bases removed from V and 9 bases from J, the gap between germline ends came to 6 bases. Germline CDR1 is SGDLS and CDR2 is YYNGEE. CDR3 DNA: TGTGCCAGCAGCGTCTTGGGTGAGCAGTTCTTC. Its protein is CASSVLGEQFF.

The rearrangement joins TRBV7-9 to TRBJ2-6; the D is unclear. This CDR3 is 15 amino acids long. The germline V gene has CDR1 SEHNR and CDR2 FQNEAQ (reference sequence). Trimming took 2 bases from V and 3 from J, leaving 8 bases between them. This CDR3 is CASSLRDSGANVLTF. The CDR3 DNA is TGTGCCAGCAGCTTAAGAGATAGTGGGGCCAACGTCCTGACTTTC.

The chain is built from TRBV29-1 and TRBJ2-1; the match to TRBD2 covers 8 bases. There are 13 residues in the CDR3. CDR1 and CDR2 from the germline V gene are SQVTM and ANQGSEA. Trimming at V came to 6 bases and at J to 4 bases, leaving 5 bases not matched to a gene. CDR3 DNA sequence: TGCAGCGTACCTAGCGGGTCATACAATGAGCAGTTCTTC. Translating gives CSVPSGSYNEQFF.

The rearrangement uses TRBV7-8 and TRBJ1-3; 11 nucleotides agree with TRBD1. CDR1 SGHVS and CDR2 FQNEAQ come from the germline V gene. Trimming took 5 bases from V and 2 from J; bases not matched to a gene: 8. This CDR3 has 17 residues. The CDR3 is CASSAIPGQGAGNTIYF. The CDR3 region has the DNA TGTGCCAGCAGCGCCATCCCGGGACAGGGGGCTGGAAACACCATATATTTT.

The chain recombines TRBV7-6 with TRBJ2-2; 7 nucleotides align to TRBD2. Trimming removed 5 bases from V and 7 bases from J; junction bases left unmatched: 4. The germline CDR1 and CDR2 sequences are SGHVS and FNYEAQ. CDR3 length: 13 residues. In DNA form, the CDR3 reads TGTGCCAGCAGCGGACGGGGGGTCGGGGAGCTGTTTTTT. Translated: CASSGRGVGELFF.

The chain is built from TRBV15 and TRBJ2-1, with D possibly being TRBD1 or TRBD2 (6 bases each). CDR1 is LNHNV and CDR2 is YYDKDF in the germline V gene (reference sequence). V was pared by 6 bases and J by 8 bases, with 14 bases between. The CDR3 spans 13 residues. CDR3 DNA: TGTGCCACCAGAGGGTGGGGGGCCTATGAGCAGTTCTTC. Translating it yields CATRGWGAYEQFF.

This chain joins TRBV10-1 and TRBJ2-7; no clear D gene. CDR3 length: 11 residues. Germline V CDR1 and CDR2: WNHNN, SYGVQD (reference sequence). V lost 6 bases, J lost 4 bases, and 7 bases lay in between. CDR3 nucleotides: TGCGCCAGCAGCGGGTTGTACGAGCAGTACTTC. The encoded protein is CASSGLYEQYF.

The chain is built from TRBV19 and TRBJ2-1; TRBD1 matches at 7 bases. The ends lost 3 bases at V and 8 bases at J; junction bases unmatched: 4. Looked up from germline, CDR1 is LNHDA and CDR2 is SQIVND (reference sequence). The CDR3 is 13 residues long. The CDR3 coding sequence is TGTGCCAGTAGTATCGGGACAGCGTATGAGCAGTTCTTC. Its translation is CASSIGTAYEQFF.

This rearrangement joins TRBV11-2 to TRBJ2-3; TRBD2 agrees at 10 bases. The CDR3 is 17 amino acids. Germline-derived CDR1 and CDR2 are SGHAT and FQNNGV. The ends lost 1 base at V and 0 bases at J; junction bases unmatched: 4. The DNA of the CDR3 is TGTGCCAGCAGCTTAGGTAGCGGGGGGACTAGCACAGATACGCAGTATTTT. It yields the protein CASSLGSGGTSTDTQYF.

The chain uses TRBV5-1 and TRBJ2-3; no clear D. With 3 bases removed from V and 1 base from J, the gap between germline ends came to 15 bases. The CDR3 runs 16 residues. Germline loops: CDR1 SGHRS, CDR2 YFSETQ. The CDR3 spells CASSSRTVTGTDTQYF. The CDR3 DNA is TGCGCCAGCAGCTCCCGCACCGTGACGGGCACAGATACGCAGTATTTT.

The CDR3 DNA reads as TGTGCCTGGATACACCGGACAGGGGGCTATGGCTACACCTTC. Its translation is CAWIHRTGGYGYTF. The chain joins TRBV30 to TRBJ1-2, with 10 bases lining up with TRBD1. After removal of 4 bases from V and 4 bases from J, the junction contained 6 bases not matched to a gene. Germline V gives CDR1 GTSNPN, CDR2 SVGIG (reference sequence). CDR3 length: 14 amino acids.

The J gene is TRBJ1-4, the V gene TRBV30; 12 positions agree with TRBD1. Germline V gives CDR1 GTSNPN, CDR2 SVGIG (reference sequence). The CDR3 covers 16 residues. Losses at the gene ends were 1 base for V and 7 bases for J; bases not matched to a gene: 7. DNA of the CDR3: TGTGCCTGGAGTGGGGGGACAGGGGGCCGGCGTGAAAAACTGTTTTTT. This translates into CAWSGGTGGRREKLFF.

The chain recombines TRBV13 with TRBJ2-7, with TRBD1 matching 9 bases. Germline-derived CDR1 and CDR2 are PRHDT and FYEKMQ (reference sequence). With 5 bases clipped from V and 3 bases from J, the junction kept 14 bases outside the gene matches. The CDR3 runs to 17 residues. CDR3 nucleotide sequence: TGTGCCAGCAGCCCCCCCCCGCCTCAGACAGGGGGCTACGAGCAGTACTTC. This gives the protein CASSPPPPQTGGYEQYF. Based on the CDR3 plus reference TRBV13 and TRBJ2-7, the full variable domain is AAGVIQSPRHLIKEKRETATLKCYPIPRHDTVYWYQQGPGQDPQFLISFYEKMQSDKGSIPDRFSAQQFSDYHSELNMSSLELGDSALYFCASSPPPPQTGGYEQYFGPGTRLTVT.

This chain links TRBV6-6 with TRBJ2-3; TRBD2 is a possible D gene (6 bases). The length of the CDR3 is 15 residues. The germline gives CDR1 MNHNY, CDR2 SVGAGI (reference sequence). Trimming took off 2 bases at V and 0 bases at J, with 9 bases between the two ends. CDR3 coding DNA: TGTGCCAGCAGTTACCTAGCGTCTAGCACAGATACGCAGTATTTT. This translates into CASSYLASSTDTQYF.

The chain has TRBV6-1 and TRBJ2-5; 11 nucleotides agree with TRBD2. Germline-derived CDR1 and CDR2 are MNHNS and SASEGT. V gave up 1 base and J gave up 5 bases; unmatched junction bases: 3. This CDR3 region has 15 residues. The CDR3 sequence is CASSEVAGGVETQYF. The CDR3 DNA reads TGTGCCAGCAGTGAAGTAGCGGGGGGGGTGGAGACCCAGTACTTC.

This chain joins TRBV29-1 and TRBJ2-7; TRBD1 matches 8 bases. V was pared by 6 bases and J by 4 bases, with 14 bases of the junction left unmatched. The CDR3 loop spans 15 amino acids. Germline loops: CDR1 SQVTM, CDR2 ANQGSEA. The CDR3 reads CSVELRGRSLYEQYF. For the CDR3, the DNA is TGCAGCGTGGAACTCAGGGGGCGCAGCCTGTACGAGCAGTACTTC.

This chain links TRBV6-6 with TRBJ2-2, with D hard to call. V lost 6 bases and J 5 bases, leaving 16 bases between the germline ends. The CDR3 is 15 amino acids. Germline V gene data show CDR1 as MNHNY and CDR2 as SVGAGI (reference sequence). CDR3 nucleotides: TGTGCCAGCAGCCCGAGACTTGGAGAAACCGGGGAGCTGTTTTTT. Protein: CASSPRLGETGELFF.

This clone was seen a few times. CDR3 coding DNA: TGTGCCTGGGAATACTATGGCTACACCTTC. Amino acids: CAWEYYGYTF. This sequence joins TRBV30 and TRBJ1-2, with D unresolved. This CDR3 has 10 residues. Trimming took off 5 bases at V and 3 bases at J, with 4 bases between the two ends. Germline CDR1 is GTSNPN and CDR2 is SVGIG (reference sequence).

The CDR3 bases are TGTGCCAGCAGTTTATCCCCACTATTGGGTAGCACAGATACGCAGTATTTT. This codes for CASSLSPLLGSTDTQYF. This chain uses TRBV27 with TRBJ2-3, with D unclear. V was trimmed by 0 bases and J by 0 bases, leaving 13 bases between them. This CDR3 has 17 amino acids. Germline V CDR1 and CDR2: MNHEY, SMNVEV (reference sequence).

The rearrangement uses TRBV5-4 and TRBJ1-1; 7 positions agree with TRBD1. Trimming removed 4 bases from V and 2 bases from J; junction bases left unmatched: 5. The CDR3 is 14 residues long. Per the germline V gene, CDR1 is SGHNT and CDR2 is YYREEE (reference sequence). The CDR3 DNA reads TGTGCCAGCAGCGCCCGGGACAGCAACACTGAAGCTTTCTTT. Translated, it gives CASSARDSNTEAFF.

The chain combines TRBV4-3 with TRBJ1-4; possibly TRBD1 for D (5 bases). CDR1 and CDR2 (germline): LGHNA, YSLEER. V lost 6 bases to trimming and J lost 5 bases, with 13 bases between them. This CDR3 is 14 amino acids long. For the CDR3, the DNA is TGCGCCAGCAGTATTTTCAAGGGGAATGAAAAACTGTTTTTT. It specifies CASSIFKGNEKLFF.

The V call is TRBV10-3, the J call TRBJ2-5; 7 bases agree with TRBD1. V lost 9 bases to trimming and J lost 2 bases; unmatched junction nucleotides: 9. This CDR3 spans 14 amino acids. The germline V gene encodes CDR1 ENHRY and CDR2 SYGVKD. This CDR3 reads CAIRTGLLQETQYF. The CDR3 coding sequence is TGTGCCATACGGACAGGACTTCTTCAAGAGACCCAGTACTTC.

This chain uses TRBV9 with TRBJ1-4; D is ambiguous. In germline, CDR1 is SGDLS, CDR2 YYNGEE. The CDR3 is 19 amino acids. V gave up 4 bases and J gave up 0 bases, with 22 bases separating them. The CDR3 DNA reads as TGTGCCAGCAGCCCCTCTTCAGAAAGGGCCTTTGCAACTAATGAAAAACTGTTTTTT. As protein: CASSPSSERAFATNEKLFF.

This clone was seen only once. The sample holds other DNA sequences that translate to the same CDR3. The V and J genes are TRBV7-2 and TRBJ2-7; D unclear. Trimming took off 1 base at V and 3 bases at J, with 4 bases between the two ends. This CDR3 is 12 amino acids long. Germline loops: CDR1 SGHTA, CDR2 FQGNSA. CDR3 DNA: TGTGCCAGCAGCTTAGTGGGCTACGAGCAGTACTTC. The encoded protein is CASSLVGYEQYF.

The V and J genes are TRBV4-1 and TRBJ2-5; D is undetermined. The CDR3 has 14 amino acids. CDR1 MGHRA and CDR2 YSYEKL come from the germline V gene. V dropped 0 bases and J dropped 1 base, with 6 bases sitting between them. The CDR3: CASSQDLFQETQYF. In nucleotides, the CDR3 is TGCGCCAGCAGCCAAGATCTCTTCCAAGAGACCCAGTACTTC.

The gene calls are TRBV30 and TRBJ1-6; D is possibly TRBD1 (6 bases). Trimming took 4 bases from V and 7 from J, leaving 11 bases between them. CDR3 size: 13 residues. Germline-derived CDR1 and CDR2 are GTSNPN and SVGIG (reference sequence). The CDR3 sequence is CAWNRVRNSPLHF. In DNA form, the CDR3 reads TGTGCCTGGAACAGGGTACGAAATTCACCCCTCCACTTT.

CDR3 DNA sequence: TGTGCCAGCAGTTTATCGTGGGGCATTAGCAATCAGCCCCAGCATTTT. As protein: CASSLSWGISNQPQHF. The chain couples TRBV27 to TRBJ1-5; weak D call: TRBD1 (5 bases). Trimming took 0 bases from V and 0 from J, leaving 9 bases between them. Germline-derived CDR1 and CDR2 are MNHEY and SMNVEV (reference sequence). This CDR3 is 16 amino acids long.